This entry concerns a single TCR beta chain. There is no known antigen for this receptor. Per-base quality was not reported, and no clone a single base away is much larger than it. Sequenced using an Illumina NovaSeq 6000. TCRalpha and TCRbeta cDNA libraries were built by 5'RACE with constant-segment primers, adding sample barcodes and unique molecular identifiers. Trizol reagent was used to extract RNA from every sample. The libraries were amplified in two PCR steps, and the second step added a second sample barcode and Illumina TruSeq adapters. The libraries were sequenced on an Illumina NovaSeq using 2 x 150 bp paired-end reads. For the original study's pipeline: Reads were demultiplexed and collapsed into UMI-guided consensus sequences with migec v1.2.7. Using mixcr v2.1.11, the UMI consensuses were aligned to TRA and TRB V and J templates and assembled into clonotypes. A clonotype was counted as expanded or contracted only if both edgeR and NoisET called the change significant, with noise models trained on biological replicates. edgeR calls used a false discovery rate-adjusted p below 0.01 and a log2 fold-change threshold of 1. As an exploratory analysis of dynamics, max-normalized trajectories of the 1000 most abundant clonotypes were examined by PCA with hierarchical clustering. Each responding clone was given a CD4 or CD8 phenotype based on the CD4+ and CD8+ repertoires, which had been sequenced separately. TCRdb cleaned the public reads at Q25 with fastp, built clones with MiXCR and kept in-frame beta chains. Merged by CDR3 protein, the rows form single entries marked with the most common genes and DNA. The V and J calls were not made by the authors but by TCRdb's processing. In all, the sample holds fewer than 250,000 distinct CDR3 sequences, and approximately 30% of those were seen once. About 10% of the sample rests with the top ten.

This record belongs to a study of T-cell memory formation after mild COVID-19 (dated by TCRdb to about 2021). For the wider study: TCR sequence clusters from the two donors were largely donor specific. T-cell clones expanding and contracting after mild COVID-19 in two donors were tracked by longitudinal TCRalpha and TCRbeta repertoire sequencing. The cohort was made up of two young adult volunteers, one female and one male, who were previously healthy. The study at large found these results: The study covered only a couple of mild cases, and larger cohorts including severe cases with pre-infection samples were considered necessary. SARS-CoV-2 specificity of the second-wave clones peaking on day 37 was not confirmed. From day 15 to 85, contracting clones showed balanced CD4/CD8 phenotypes, whereas a second wave of clones that expanded from day 15 to 37 leaned towards CD4+. Some responding clones were detected in pre-infection memory, suggesting pre-existing cross-reactive memory T cells joined the SARS-CoV-2 response. Contracting CD4+ clones were found mainly in CM and EM memory subsets, while CD8+ clones were enriched in EMRA.

Ficoll-Paque density gradient centrifugation was used to isolate PBMCs. V sheds 3 bases and J sheds 5 bases, leaving 15 bases between their ends. The germline V gene supplies CDR1 KGHDR and CDR2 SFDVKD. Counted from cysteine to phenylalanine, this CDR3 has 15 amino acids. The only DNA kept is the CDR3, 45 bases in frame from the first base. This TCR came from an adult woman who had mild COVID-19 (a few samples of this study predate the infection). The sample titles of this study are shuffled in the database, so cell type and time point are left out; the donor was told from shared clones. Sequenced sample: PBMCs or a T cell subset sorted from them (not recorded which). The V and J segments used are TRBV24-1 and TRBJ2-5; possibly the D gene is TRBD1, per 6 matching bases. The CDR3 reads as follows: CATSDRGRGRETQYF. The base sequence is TGTGCCACCAGTGATCGGGGCAGGGGCCGGGAGACCCAGTACTTC.